This TCR beta chain was retrieved from a study of cytomegalovirus exposure and HLA in healthy donors. Study-wide results and limits: Association with HLA alleles at 0.05 false discovery rate was found for 16,951 TCR beta sequences in a later analysis.

The PCR had 60 Vbeta and 13 Jbeta primers. Produced via immunoSEQ multiplex PCR; TCRdb's table is partial and in-frame only. The sample holds about 130,000 clones, approximately 80% seen once. Remarks on this clone: Its antigen is currently unknown.

The source material was PBMCs. The source of this sequence is a man in his forties or fifties in good health and CMV-seronegative.

The DNA for the CDR3 is TGTGCCTGGAGTGTGATCCTAGCGGGCCGGGCCCAGTACTTC. Residues: CAWSVILAGRAQYF. The chain joins TRBV30 to TRBJ2-4; TRBD2 matches 8 bases. V gave up 0 bases and J gave up 13 bases; unmatched junction bases: 11. Germline values: CDR1 GTSNPN, CDR2 SVGIG (reference sequence). This CDR3 is 14 amino acids long. Drawing the rest from reference TRBV30 and TRBJ2-4, the complete variable domain is SQTIHQWPATLVQPVGSPLSLECTVEGTSNPNLYWYRQAAGRGLQLLFYSVGIGQISSEVPQNLSASRPQDRQFILSSKKLLLSDSGFYLCAWSVILAGRAQYFGAGTRLSVL.